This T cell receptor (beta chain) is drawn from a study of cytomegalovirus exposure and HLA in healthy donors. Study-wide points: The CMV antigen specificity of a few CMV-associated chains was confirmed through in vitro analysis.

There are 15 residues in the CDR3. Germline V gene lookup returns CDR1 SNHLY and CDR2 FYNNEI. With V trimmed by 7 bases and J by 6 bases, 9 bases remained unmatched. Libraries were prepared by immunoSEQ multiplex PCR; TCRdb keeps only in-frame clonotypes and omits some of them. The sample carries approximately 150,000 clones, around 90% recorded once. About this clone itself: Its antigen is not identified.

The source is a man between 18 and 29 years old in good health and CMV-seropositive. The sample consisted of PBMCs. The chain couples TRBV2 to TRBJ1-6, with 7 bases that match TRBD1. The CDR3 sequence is CASTLSGQINSPLHF. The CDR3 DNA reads TGTGCCAGCACCCTTTCGGGACAGATTAATTCACCCCTCCACTTT.